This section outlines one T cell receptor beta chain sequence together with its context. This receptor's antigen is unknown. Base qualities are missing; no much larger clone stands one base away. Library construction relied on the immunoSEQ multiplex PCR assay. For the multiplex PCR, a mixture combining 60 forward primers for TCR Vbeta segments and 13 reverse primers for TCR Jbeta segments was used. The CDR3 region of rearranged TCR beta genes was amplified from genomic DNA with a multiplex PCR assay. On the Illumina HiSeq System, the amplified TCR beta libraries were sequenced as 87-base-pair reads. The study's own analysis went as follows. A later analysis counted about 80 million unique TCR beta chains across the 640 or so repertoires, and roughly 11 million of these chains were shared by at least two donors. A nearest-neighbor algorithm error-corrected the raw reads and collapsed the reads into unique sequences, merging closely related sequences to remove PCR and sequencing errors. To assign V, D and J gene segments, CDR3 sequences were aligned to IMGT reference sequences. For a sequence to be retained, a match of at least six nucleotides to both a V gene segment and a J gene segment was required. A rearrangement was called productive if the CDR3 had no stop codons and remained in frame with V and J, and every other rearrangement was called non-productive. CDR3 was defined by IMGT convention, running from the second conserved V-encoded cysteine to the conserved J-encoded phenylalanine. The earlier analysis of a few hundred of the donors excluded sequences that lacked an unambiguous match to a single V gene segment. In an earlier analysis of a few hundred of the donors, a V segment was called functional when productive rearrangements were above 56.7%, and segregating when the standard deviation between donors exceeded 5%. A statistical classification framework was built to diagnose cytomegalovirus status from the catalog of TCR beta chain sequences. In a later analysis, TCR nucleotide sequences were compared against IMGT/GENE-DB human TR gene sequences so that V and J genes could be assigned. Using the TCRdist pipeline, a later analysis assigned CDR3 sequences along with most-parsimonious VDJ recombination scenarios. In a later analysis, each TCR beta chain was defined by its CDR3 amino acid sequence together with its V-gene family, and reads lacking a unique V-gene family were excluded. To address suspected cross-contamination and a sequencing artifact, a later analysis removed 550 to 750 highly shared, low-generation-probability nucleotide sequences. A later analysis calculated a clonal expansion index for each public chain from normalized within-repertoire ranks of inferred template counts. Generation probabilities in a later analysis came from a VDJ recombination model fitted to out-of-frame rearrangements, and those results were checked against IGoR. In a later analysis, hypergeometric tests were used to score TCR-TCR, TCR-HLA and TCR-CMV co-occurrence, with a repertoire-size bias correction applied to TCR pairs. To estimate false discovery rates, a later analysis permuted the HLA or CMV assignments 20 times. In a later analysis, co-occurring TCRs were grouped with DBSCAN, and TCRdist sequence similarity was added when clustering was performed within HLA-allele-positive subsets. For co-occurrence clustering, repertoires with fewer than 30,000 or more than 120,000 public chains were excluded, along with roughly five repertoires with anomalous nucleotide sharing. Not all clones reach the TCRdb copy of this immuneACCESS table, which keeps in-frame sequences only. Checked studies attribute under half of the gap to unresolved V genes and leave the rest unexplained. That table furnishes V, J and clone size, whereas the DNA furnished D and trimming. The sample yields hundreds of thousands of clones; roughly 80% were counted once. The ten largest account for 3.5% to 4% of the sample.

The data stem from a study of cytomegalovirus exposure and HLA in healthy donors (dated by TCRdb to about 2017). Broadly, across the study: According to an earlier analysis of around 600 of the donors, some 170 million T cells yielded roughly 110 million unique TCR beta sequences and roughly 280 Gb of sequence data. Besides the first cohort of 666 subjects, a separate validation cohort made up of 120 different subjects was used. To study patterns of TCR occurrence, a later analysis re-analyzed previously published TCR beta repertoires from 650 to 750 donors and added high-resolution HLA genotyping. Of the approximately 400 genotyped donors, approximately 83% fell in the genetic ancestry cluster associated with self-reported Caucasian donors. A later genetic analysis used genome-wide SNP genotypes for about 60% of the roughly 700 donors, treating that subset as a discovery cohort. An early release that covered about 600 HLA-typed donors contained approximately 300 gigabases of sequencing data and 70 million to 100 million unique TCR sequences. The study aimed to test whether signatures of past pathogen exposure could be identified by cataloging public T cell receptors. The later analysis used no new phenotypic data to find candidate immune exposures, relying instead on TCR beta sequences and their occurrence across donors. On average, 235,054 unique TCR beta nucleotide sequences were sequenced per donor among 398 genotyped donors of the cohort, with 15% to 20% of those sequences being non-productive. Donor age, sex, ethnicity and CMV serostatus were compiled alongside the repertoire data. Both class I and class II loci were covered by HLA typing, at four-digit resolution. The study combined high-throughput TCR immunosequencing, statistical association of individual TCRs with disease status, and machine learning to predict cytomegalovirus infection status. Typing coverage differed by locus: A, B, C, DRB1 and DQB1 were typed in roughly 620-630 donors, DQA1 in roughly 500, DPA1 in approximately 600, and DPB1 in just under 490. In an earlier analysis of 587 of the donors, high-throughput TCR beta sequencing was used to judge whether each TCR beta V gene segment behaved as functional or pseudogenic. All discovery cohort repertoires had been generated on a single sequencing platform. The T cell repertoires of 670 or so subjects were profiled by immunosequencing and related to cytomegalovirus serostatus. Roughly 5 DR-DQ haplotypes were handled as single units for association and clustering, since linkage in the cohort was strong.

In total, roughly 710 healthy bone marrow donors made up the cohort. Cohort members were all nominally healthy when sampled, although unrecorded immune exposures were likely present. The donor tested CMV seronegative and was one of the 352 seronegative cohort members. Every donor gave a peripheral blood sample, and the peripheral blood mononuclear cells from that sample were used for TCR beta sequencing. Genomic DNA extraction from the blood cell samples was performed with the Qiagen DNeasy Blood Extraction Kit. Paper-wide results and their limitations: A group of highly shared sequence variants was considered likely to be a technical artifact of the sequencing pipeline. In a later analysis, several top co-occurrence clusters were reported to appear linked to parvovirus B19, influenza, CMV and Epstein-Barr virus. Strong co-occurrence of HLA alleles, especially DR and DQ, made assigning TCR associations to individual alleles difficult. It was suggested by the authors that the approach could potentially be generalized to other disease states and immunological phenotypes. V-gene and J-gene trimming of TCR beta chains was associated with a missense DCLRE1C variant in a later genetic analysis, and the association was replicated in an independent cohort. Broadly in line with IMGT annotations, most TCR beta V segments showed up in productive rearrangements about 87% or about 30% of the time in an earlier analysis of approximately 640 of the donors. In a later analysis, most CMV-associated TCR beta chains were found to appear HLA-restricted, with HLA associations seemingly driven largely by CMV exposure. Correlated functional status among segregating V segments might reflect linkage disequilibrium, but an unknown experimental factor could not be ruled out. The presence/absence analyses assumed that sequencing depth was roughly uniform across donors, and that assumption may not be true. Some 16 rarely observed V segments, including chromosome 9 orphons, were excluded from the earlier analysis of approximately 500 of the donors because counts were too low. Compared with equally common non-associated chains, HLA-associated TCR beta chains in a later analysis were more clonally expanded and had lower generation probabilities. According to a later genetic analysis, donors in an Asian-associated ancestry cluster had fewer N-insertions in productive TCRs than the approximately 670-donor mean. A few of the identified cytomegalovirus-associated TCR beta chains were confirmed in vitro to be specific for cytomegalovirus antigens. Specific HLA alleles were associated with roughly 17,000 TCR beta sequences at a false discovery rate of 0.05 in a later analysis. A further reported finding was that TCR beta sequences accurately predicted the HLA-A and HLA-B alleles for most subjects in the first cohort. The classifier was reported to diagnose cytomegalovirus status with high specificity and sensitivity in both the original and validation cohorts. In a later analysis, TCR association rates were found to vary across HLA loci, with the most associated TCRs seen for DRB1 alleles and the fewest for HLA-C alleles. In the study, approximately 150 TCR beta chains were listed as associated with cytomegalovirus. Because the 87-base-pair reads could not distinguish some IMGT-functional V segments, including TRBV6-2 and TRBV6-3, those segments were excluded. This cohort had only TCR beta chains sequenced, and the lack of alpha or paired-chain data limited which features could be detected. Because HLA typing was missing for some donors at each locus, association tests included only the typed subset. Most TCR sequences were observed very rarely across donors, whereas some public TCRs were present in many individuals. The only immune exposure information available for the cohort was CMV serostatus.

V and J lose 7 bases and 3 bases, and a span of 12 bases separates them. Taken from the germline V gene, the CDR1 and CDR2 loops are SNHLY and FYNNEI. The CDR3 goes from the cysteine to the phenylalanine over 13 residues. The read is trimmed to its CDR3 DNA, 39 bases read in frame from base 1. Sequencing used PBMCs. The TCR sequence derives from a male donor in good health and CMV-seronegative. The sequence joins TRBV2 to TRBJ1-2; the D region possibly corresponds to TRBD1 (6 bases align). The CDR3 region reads CASKGEGDYGYTF. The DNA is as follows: TGTGCCAGCAAGGGGGAAGGGGACTATGGCTACACCTTC.